Below are 10 T cell receptor beta chains sequenced from a single sample in a study of CD8 T cells in Susac syndrome. Random hexamers were used to reverse transcribe 0.5 to 1 ug of RNA. TCRdb reanalysed the immunoSEQ multiplex PCR reads using MiXCR and keeps one entry per CDR3 protein. The sample has about 150,000 distinct CDR3 sequences; about 95% are singletons. Sequencing was performed on CD4+ T cells from PBMCs. The receptors were gathered from a human donor with Susac syndrome.

This clonotype was detected only a few times. The chain combines TRBV2 with TRBJ1-3; no reliable D call. This CDR3 has 14 amino acids. Per germline, CDR1 SNHLY and CDR2 FYNNEI. V gave up 3 bases and J gave up 0 bases, with 6 bases separating them. For the CDR3, the DNA is TGTGCCAGCAGTGAGGGGAGCTCTGGAAACACCATATATTTT. It encodes CASSEGSSGNTIYF.

The chain couples TRBV15 to TRBJ2-7; D unclear. Germline CDR1 and CDR2: LNHNV and YYDKDF (reference sequence). CDR3 size: 15 residues. Trimming removed 1 base at V and 3 bases at J, with 13 bases between. CDR3 in amino acids: CATSRGSRAIYEQYF. The CDR3 nucleotides are TGTGCCACCAGCAGAGGTAGTAGGGCGATCTACGAGCAGTACTTC.

The V call is TRBV29-1, the J call TRBJ1-1; TRBD1 matches 7 bases. Germline V gene sequence: CDR1 SQVTM, CDR2 ANQGSEA. V was clipped by 6 bases and J by 1 base; unmatched bases: 14. CDR3 length equals 16 residues. In DNA, the CDR3 is TGCAGCGTAGGGGGCGCTCGACAGGTGACGAACACTGAAGCTTTCTTT. Translating it yields CSVGGARQVTNTEAFF.

The chain links TRBV27 to TRBJ2-3, with 7 bases matching TRBD1. CDR1 MNHEY and CDR2 SMNVEV come from the germline V gene (reference sequence). The CDR3 spans 14 residues. The ends lost 4 bases at V and 4 bases at J; junction bases unmatched: 5. CDR3 sequence: CASSWDSVADTQYF. CDR3 DNA sequence: TGTGCCAGCAGTTGGGACAGCGTAGCAGATACGCAGTATTTT.

V gene TRBV9 combines with J gene TRBJ2-5; D possibly corresponds to TRBD2 (6 bases). The CDR3 length is 13 residues. CDR1 and CDR2 (germline): SGDLS, YYNGEE. V was pared by 0 bases and J by 3 bases, with 6 bases between. The CDR3 DNA reads as TGTGCCAGCAGCGTAGCGGGGGAAGAGACCCAGTACTTC. Protein sequence: CASSVAGEETQYF.

This sequence joins TRBV4-1 and TRBJ2-4; D might be TRBD1 (5 bases). In germline, CDR1 is MGHRA, CDR2 YSYEKL. The CDR3 contains 15 residues. Trimming removed 1 base at V and 0 bases at J, with 7 bases between. CDR3 amino acids: CASSQGGLAKNIQYF. As DNA, the CDR3 is TGCGCCAGCAGCCAAGGGGGCCTAGCCAAAAACATTCAGTACTTC.

The chain couples TRBV5-1 to TRBJ1-1; D possibly corresponds to TRBD1 (6 bases). CDR1 SGHRS and CDR2 YFSETQ come from the germline V gene. CDR3 size: 11 residues. V was trimmed by 5 bases and J by 7 bases, leaving 9 bases between them. The CDR3 DNA is TGCGCCAGCAGGGGACAAATTGAAGCTTTCTTT. This gives the protein CASRGQIEAFF.

This clonotype was detected only once. CDR3 coding DNA: TGTGCCAGCGGCTACGGGACAGGGAACAATGAGCAGTTCTTC. Translating gives CASGYGTGNNEQFF. The chain recombines TRBV12-3 or TRBV12-4 with TRBJ2-1; 9 bases fit TRBD1. The ends lost 8 bases at V and 5 bases at J; junction bases unmatched: 7. The CDR3 has 14 residues.

The V gene is TRBV13, the J gene TRBJ1-6; TRBD1 is a possible D gene (5 bases). The germline V gene encodes CDR1 PRHDT and CDR2 FYEKMQ (reference sequence). The CDR3 sequence is 12 residues long. V shed 3 bases and J shed 10 bases, with 7 bases lying between them. The CDR3 spells CASSFRESPLHF. Written as DNA, the CDR3 is TGTGCCAGCAGCTTCAGGGAATCACCCCTCCACTTT.

The rearrangement uses TRBV15 and TRBJ1-2, with a weak D call TRBD1 (5 bases). V was shortened by 5 bases and J by 4 bases, with 26 bases between the two germline ends. Germline CDR1 reads LNHNV; CDR2 reads YYDKDF (reference sequence). The length of the CDR3 is 18 residues. In DNA form, the CDR3 reads TGTGCCACCAGCGGAACCGGGACTTTGGGTTCTTATAGCTATGGCTACACCTTC. Protein product: CATSGTGTLGSYSYGYTF.